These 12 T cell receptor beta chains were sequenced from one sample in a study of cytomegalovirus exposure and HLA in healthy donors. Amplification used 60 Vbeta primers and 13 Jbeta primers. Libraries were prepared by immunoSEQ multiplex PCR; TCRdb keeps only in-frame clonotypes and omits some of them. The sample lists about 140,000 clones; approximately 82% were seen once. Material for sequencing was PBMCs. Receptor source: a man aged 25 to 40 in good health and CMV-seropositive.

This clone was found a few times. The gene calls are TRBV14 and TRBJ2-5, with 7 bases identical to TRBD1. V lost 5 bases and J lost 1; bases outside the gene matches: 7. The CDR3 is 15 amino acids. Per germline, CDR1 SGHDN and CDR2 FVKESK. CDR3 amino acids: CASSERTGAQETQYF. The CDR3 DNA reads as TGTGCCAGCAGCGAACGCACAGGGGCCCAAGAGACCCAGTACTTC.

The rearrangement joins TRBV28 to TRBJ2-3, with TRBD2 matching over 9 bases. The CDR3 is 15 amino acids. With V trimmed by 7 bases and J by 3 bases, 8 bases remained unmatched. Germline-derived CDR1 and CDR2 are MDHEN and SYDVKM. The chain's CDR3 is CASTYPSGKTDTQYF. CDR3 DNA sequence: TGTGCCAGCACATACCCTAGCGGGAAAACAGATACGCAGTATTTT.

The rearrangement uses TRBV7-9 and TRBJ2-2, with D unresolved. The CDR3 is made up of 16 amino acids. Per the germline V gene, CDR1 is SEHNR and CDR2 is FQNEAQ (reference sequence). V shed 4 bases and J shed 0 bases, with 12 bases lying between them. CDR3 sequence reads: CASSSRPDSNTGELFF. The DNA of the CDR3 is TGTGCCAGCAGCTCCCGACCCGACTCGAACACCGGGGAGCTGTTTTTT.

Written as DNA, the CDR3 is TGCGCCAGCAGCCCTCACCAGACAGGGGCCTCCTACGAGCAGTACTTC. Translating gives CASSPHQTGASYEQYF. The chain employs TRBV5-1 and TRBJ2-7; 8 bases fit TRBD1. The CDR3 consists of 16 residues. Losses at the gene ends were 4 bases for V and 0 bases for J; bases not matched to a gene: 9. Germline CDR1 SGHRS, CDR2 YFSETQ.

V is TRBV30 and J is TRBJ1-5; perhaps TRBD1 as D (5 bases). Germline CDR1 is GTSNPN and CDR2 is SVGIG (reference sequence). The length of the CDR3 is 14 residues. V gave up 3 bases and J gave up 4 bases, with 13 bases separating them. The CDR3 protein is CAWREGLGNQPQHF. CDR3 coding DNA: TGTGCCTGGAGAGAGGGACTGGGTAATCAGCCCCAGCATTTT.

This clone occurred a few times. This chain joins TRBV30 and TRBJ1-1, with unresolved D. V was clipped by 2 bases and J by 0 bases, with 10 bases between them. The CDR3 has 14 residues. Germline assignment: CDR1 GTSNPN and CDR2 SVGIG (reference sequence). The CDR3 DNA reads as TGTGCCTGGAGTTCGATTACAGTGAACACTGAAGCTTTCTTT. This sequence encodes CAWSSITVNTEAFF. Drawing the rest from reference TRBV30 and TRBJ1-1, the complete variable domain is SQTIHQWPATLVQPVGSPLSLECTVEGTSNPNLYWYRQAAGRGLQLLFYSVGIGQISSEVPQNLSASRPQDRQFILSSKKLLLSDSGFYLCAWSSITVNTEAFFGQGTRLTVV.

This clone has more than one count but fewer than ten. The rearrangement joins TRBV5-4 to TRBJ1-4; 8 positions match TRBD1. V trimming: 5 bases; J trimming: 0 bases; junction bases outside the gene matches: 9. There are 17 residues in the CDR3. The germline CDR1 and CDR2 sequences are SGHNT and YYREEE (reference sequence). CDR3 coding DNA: TGTGCCAGCAGTCGGGGACAGGAGTTCTCAACTAATGAAAAACTGTTTTTT. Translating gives CASSRGQEFSTNEKLFF.

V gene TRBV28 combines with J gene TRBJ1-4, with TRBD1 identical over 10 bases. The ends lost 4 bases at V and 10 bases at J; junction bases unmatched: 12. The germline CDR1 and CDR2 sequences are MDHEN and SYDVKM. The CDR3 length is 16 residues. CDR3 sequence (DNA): TGTGCCAGCAGTTCATCCTCCGGGACAGGGGATGGAAAACTGTTTTTT. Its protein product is CASSSSSGTGDGKLFF.

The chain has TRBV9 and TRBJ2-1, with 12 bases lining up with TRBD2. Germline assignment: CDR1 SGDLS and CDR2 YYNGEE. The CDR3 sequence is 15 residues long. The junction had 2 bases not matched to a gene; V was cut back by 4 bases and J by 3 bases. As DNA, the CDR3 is TGTGCCAGCAGCCAGACTAGCGGGAGCTACAATGAGCAGTTCTTC. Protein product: CASSQTSGSYNEQFF.

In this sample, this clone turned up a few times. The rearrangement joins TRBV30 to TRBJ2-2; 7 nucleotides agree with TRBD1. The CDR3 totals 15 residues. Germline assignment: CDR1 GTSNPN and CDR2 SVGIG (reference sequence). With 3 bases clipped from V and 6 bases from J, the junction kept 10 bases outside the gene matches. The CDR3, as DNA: TGTGCCTGGAGCTTTGACAGGGTAGTTTCCGGGGAGCTGTTTTTT. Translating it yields CAWSFDRVVSGELFF. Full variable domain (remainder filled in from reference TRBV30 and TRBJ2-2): SQTIHQWPATLVQPVGSPLSLECTVEGTSNPNLYWYRQAAGRGLQLLFYSVGIGQISSEVPQNLSASRPQDRQFILSSKKLLLSDSGFYLCAWSFDRVVSGELFFGEGSRLTVL.

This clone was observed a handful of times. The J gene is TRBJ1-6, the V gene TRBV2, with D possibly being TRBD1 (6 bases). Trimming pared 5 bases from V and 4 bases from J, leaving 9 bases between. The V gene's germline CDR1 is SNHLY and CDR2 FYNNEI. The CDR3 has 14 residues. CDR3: CASSQDSYNSPLHF. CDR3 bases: TGTGCCAGCAGTCAGGACAGTTATAATTCACCCCTCCACTTT. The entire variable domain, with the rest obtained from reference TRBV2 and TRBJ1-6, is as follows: EPEVTQTPSHQVTQMGQEVILRCVPISNHLYFYWYRQILGQKVEFLVSFYNNEISEKSEIFDDQFSVERPDGSNFTLKIRSTKLEDSAMYFCASSQDSYNSPLHFGNGTRLTVT.

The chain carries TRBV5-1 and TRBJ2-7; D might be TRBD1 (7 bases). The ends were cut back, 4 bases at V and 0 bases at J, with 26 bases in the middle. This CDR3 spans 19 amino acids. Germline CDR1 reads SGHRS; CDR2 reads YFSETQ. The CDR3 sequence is CASSPYPGGNSASSYEQYF. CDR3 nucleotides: TGCGCCAGCAGCCCTTATCCAGGGGGGAACAGCGCCTCCTCCTACGAGCAGTACTTC.